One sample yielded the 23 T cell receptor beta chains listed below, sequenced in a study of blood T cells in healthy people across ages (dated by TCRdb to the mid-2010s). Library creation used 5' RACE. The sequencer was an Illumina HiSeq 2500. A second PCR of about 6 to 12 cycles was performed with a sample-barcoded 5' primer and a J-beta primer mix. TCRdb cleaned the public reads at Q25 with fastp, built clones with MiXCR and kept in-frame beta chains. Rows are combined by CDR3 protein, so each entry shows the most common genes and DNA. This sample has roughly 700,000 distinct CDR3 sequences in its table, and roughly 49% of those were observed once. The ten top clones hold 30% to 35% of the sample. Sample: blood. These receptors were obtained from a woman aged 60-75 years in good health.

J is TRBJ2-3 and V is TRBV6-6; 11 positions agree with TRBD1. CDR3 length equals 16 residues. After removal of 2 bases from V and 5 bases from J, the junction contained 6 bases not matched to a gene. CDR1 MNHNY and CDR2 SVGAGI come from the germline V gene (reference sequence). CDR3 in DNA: TGTGCCAGCAGTTACGGACAGGGGGCAGGCCTAGATACGCAGTATTTT. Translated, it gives CASSYGQGAGLDTQYF.

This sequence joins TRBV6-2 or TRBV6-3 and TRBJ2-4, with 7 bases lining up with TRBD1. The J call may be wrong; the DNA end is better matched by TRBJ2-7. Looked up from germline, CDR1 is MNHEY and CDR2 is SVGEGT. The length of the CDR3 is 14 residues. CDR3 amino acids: CASRPGTAVFEQYF. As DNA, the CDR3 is TGTGCCAGCAGGCCCGGGACAGCGGTCTTCGAGCAGTACTTC.

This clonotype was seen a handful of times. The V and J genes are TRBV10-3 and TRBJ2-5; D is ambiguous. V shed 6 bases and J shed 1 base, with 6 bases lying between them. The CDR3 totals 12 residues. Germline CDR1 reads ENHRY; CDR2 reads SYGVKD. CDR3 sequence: CAISSGQETQYF. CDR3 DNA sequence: TGTGCCATCAGCTCAGGCCAAGAGACCCAGTACTTC.

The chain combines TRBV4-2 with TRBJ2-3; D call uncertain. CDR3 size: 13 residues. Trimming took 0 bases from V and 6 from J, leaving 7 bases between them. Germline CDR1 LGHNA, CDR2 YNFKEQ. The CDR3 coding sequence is TGTGCCAGCAGCCAAGATGTCGGGGATACGCAGTATTTT. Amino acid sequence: CASSQDVGDTQYF.

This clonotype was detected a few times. In nucleotides, the CDR3 is TGTGCCAGCACCTTACAACCGCTAGCGGGATGGTCGTACGAGCAGTACTTC. Amino acid sequence: CASTLQPLAGWSYEQYF. The chain is built from TRBV28 and TRBJ2-7, with TRBD2 identical over 9 bases. This CDR3 spans 17 amino acids. Per the germline V gene, CDR1 is MDHEN and CDR2 is SYDVKM. The trim removed 7 bases at V and 4 bases at J, leaving 17 bases unmatched.

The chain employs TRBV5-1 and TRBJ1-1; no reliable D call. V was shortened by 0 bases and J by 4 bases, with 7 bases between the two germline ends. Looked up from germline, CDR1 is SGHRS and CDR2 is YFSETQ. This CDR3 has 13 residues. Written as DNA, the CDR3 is TGCGCCAGCAGCTTGGCAAGGGTCACTGAAGCTTTCTTT. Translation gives CASSLARVTEAFF.

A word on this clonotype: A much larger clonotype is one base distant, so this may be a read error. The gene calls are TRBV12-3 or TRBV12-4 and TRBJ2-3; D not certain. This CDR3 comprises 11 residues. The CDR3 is CAGSLRDTQYF. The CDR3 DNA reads TGTGCCGGCAGTTTAAGGGATACGCAGTATTTT.

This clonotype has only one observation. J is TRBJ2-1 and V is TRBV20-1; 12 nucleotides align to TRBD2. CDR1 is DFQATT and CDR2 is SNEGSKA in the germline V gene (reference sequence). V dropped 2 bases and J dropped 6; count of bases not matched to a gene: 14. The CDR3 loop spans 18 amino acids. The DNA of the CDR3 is TGCAGTGCTAGACTAGCGGGAGGGCGGTGGGTTTACGGCAATGAGCAGTTCTTC. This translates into CSARLAGGRWVYGNEQFF.

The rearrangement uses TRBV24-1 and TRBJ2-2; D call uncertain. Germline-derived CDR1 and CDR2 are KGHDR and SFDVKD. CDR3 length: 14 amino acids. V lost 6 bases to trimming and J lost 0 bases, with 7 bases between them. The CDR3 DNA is TGTGCCACCAGTCATTCAGCGAACACCGGGGAGCTGTTTTTT. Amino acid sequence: CATSHSANTGELFF.

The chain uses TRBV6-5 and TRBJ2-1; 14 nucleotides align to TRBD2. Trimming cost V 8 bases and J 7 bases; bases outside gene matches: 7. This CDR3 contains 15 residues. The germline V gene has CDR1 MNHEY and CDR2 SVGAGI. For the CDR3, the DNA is TGTGCCAGCCAAGCCGGGACTAGCGGGAGAAATGAGCAGTTCTTC. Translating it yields CASQAGTSGRNEQFF.

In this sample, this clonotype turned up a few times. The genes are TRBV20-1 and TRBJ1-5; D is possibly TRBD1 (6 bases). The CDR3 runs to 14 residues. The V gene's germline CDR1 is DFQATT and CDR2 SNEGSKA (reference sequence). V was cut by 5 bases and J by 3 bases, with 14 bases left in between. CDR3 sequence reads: CSAGMRGLNQPQHF. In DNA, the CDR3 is TGCAGTGCTGGGATGCGGGGGCTCAATCAGCCCCAGCATTTT.

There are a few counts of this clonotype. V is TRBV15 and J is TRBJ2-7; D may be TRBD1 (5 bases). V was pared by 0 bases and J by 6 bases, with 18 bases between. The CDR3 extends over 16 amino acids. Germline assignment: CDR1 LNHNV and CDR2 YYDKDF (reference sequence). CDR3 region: CATSRDTGYRSGEQYF. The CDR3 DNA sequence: TGTGCCACCAGCAGAGATACAGGCTACAGGTCAGGCGAGCAGTACTTC.

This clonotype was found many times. The CDR3 reads CSVGLAGQDIQYF. CDR3 nucleotides: TGCAGCGTAGGACTAGCGGGACAGGACATTCAGTACTTC. The chain employs TRBV29-1 and TRBJ2-4, with TRBD2 matching over 12 bases. J gave up 8 bases and V 6 bases, and 5 bases lay outside the gene matches. Germline V gives CDR1 SQVTM, CDR2 ANQGSEA. CDR3 length equals 13 residues. Together with reference TRBV29-1 and TRBJ2-4, the CDR3 gives the full variable domain: SAVISQKPSRDICQRGTSLTIQCQVDSQVTMMFWYRQQPGQSLTLIATANQGSEATYESGFVIDKFPISRPNLTFSTLTVSNMSPEDSSIYLCSVGLAGQDIQYFGAGTRLSVL.

CDR3 protein: CASRSPSGANVLTF. CDR3 DNA sequence: TGTGCCAGCAGGTCCCCTTCCGGGGCCAACGTCCTGACTTTC. This chain connects TRBV28 to TRBJ2-6; D remains unclear. The V gene lost 6 bases and the J gene lost 4 bases, with 10 bases spanning the gap. This CDR3 contains 14 residues. Germline V gives CDR1 MDHEN, CDR2 SYDVKM.

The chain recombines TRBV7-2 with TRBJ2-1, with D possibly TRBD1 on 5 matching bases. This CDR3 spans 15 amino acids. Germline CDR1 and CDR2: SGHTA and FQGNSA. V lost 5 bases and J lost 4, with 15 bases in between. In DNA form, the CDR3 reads TGTGCCAGCAGCACCCGACAGACCATTTACAATGAGCAGTTCTTC. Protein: CASSTRQTIYNEQFF.

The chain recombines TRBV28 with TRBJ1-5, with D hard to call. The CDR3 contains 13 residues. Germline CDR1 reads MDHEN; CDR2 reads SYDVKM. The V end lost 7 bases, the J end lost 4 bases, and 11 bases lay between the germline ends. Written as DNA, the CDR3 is TGTGCCAGCAACCGCCAGTATAATCAGCCCCAGCATTTT. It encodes CASNRQYNQPQHF. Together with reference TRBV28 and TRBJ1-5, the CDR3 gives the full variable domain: DVKVTQSSRYLVKRTGEKVFLECVQDMDHENMFWYRQDPGLGLRLIYFSYDVKMKEKGDIPEGYSVSREKKERFSLILESASTNQTSMYLCASNRQYNQPQHFGDGTRLSIL.

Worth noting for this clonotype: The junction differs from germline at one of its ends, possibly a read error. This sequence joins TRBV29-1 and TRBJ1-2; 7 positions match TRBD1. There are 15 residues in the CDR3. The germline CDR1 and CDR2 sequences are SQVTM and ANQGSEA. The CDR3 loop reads CCVNRDSTSNYGYTF. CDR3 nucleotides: TGCTGCGTCAACCGGGACAGCACCTCAAACTATGGCTACACCTTC. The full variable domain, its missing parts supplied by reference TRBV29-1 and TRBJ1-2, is SAVISQKPSRDICQRGTSLTIQCQVDSQVTMMFWYRQQPGQSLTLIATANQGSEATYESGFVIDKFPISRPNLTFSTLTVSNMSPEDSSIYLCCVNRDSTSNYGYTFGSGTRLTVV.

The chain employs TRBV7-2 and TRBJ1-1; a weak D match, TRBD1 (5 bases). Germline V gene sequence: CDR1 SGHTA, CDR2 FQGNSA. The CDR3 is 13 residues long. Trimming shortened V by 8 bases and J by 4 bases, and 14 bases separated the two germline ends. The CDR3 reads CASGPFQGTEAFF. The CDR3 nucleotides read TGTGCCAGCGGCCCCTTCCAGGGCACTGAAGCTTTCTTT.

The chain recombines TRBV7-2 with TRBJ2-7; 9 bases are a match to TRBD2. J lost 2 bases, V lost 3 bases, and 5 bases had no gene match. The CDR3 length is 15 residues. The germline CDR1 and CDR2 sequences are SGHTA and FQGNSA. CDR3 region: CASSFRREGPYEQYF. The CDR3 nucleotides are TGTGCCAGCAGCTTCCGGCGGGAGGGGCCCTACGAGCAGTACTTC.

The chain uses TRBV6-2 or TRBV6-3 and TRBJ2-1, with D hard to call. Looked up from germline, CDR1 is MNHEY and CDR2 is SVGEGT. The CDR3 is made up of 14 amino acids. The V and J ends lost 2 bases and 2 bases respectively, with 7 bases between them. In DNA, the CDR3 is TGTGCCAGCAGTTACGACCCGACCTACAATGAGCAGTTCTTC. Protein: CASSYDPTYNEQFF.

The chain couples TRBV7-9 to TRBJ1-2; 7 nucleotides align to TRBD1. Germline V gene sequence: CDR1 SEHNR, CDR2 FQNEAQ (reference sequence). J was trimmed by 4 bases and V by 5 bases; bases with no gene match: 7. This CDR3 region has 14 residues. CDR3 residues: CASSRRQGSYGYTF. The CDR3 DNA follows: TGTGCCAGCAGCCGAAGACAGGGTAGCTATGGCTACACCTTC.

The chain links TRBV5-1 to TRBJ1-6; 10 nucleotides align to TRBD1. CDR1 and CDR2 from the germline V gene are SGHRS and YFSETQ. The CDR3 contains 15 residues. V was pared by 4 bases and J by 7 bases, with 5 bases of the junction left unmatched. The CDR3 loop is CASSTGQGGNSPLHF. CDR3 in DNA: TGCGCCAGCAGCACCGGACAGGGGGGGAATTCACCCCTCCACTTT.

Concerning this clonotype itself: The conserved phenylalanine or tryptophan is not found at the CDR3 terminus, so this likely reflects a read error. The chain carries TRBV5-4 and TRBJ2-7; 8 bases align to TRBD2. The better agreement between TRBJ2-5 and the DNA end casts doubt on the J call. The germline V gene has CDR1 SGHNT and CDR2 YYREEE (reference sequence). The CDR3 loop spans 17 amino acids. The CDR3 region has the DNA TGTGCCAGCAGCTTGGGCGGATGGAGCGGGAGCGGAGAGACCCAGTACTTA. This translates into CASSLGGWSGSGETQYL.